The 31 T cell receptor beta chains below come from one sample, sequenced in a study of cytomegalovirus exposure and HLA in healthy donors. The primer mix had 60 Vbeta and 13 Jbeta primers. The table came from immunoSEQ multiplex PCR; TCRdb's copy has only in-frame clones and leaves some out. The sample shows roughly 140,000 clones, over 70% of them seen only once. Sequenced: PBMCs. These receptors were taken from a male donor in good health and CMV-seronegative.

V and J are TRBV2 and TRBJ1-3; TRBD1 is a possible D gene (5 bases). CDR3 length equals 14 residues. Germline CDR1 SNHLY, CDR2 FYNNEI. Trimming stripped 7 bases from V and 4 bases from J, with 14 bases between. The CDR3 nucleotides read TGTGCCAGCACGGGACTGAGCCTAGGAAACACCATATATTTT. Residues: CASTGLSLGNTIYF.

The chain joins TRBV4-2 to TRBJ2-1, with TRBD1 matching 7 bases. The V gene end was trimmed by 6 bases and the J gene end by 9 bases; junction bases not matched to a gene: 11. There are 14 residues in the CDR3. The germline gives CDR1 LGHNA, CDR2 YNFKEQ. CDR3 nucleotide sequence: TGTGCCAGCAGTCCCGACAGGGACGTCAGTGAGCAGTTCTTC. It specifies CASSPDRDVSEQFF.

J is TRBJ1-2 and V is TRBV7-9, with TRBD1 identical over 8 bases. With 5 bases clipped from V and 8 bases from J, the junction kept 13 bases outside the gene matches. The CDR3 length is 15 residues. The germline V gene has CDR1 SEHNR and CDR2 FQNEAQ (reference sequence). CDR3 in DNA: TGTGCCAGCAGCCTCACTTTGGACAGGGAATTCGGCTACACCTTC. Its protein is CASSLTLDREFGYTF.

This clone was seen once. The chain employs TRBV4-2 and TRBJ1-1, with TRBD1 matching over 11 bases. CDR3 length equals 17 residues. The V segment lost 0 bases and the J segment 1 base; nucleotides outside the gene matches: 4. Germline V gives CDR1 LGHNA, CDR2 YNFKEQ. CDR3 nucleotide sequence: TGTGCCAGCAGCCAAGAGGACAGGGGGCTGGGGAACACTGAAGCTTTCTTT. This gives the protein CASSQEDRGLGNTEAFF.

The genes are TRBV7-6 and TRBJ2-2; 7 nucleotides line up with TRBD2. The CDR3 has 15 residues. Germline V gene lookup returns CDR1 SGHVS and CDR2 FNYEAQ. J lost 7 bases, V lost 1 base, and 6 bases had no gene match. The CDR3 bases are TGTGCCAGCAGCTTAGAGGGAGCGGGGTACGGGGAGCTGTTTTTT. Encoded protein: CASSLEGAGYGELFF.

Comment on this clone: One end of the junction fails to match germline, which may point to a read error. This rearrangement joins TRBV6-5 to TRBJ1-2, with a weak D call TRBD1 (5 bases). The CDR3 runs to 12 residues. Looked up from germline, CDR1 is MNHEY and CDR2 is SVGAGI. The CDR3 DNA reads TGTGCCAGCAGTTCTTTCGGGGGTGGCTACCCCTTC. It yields the protein CASSSFGGGYPF.

The chain has TRBV9 and TRBJ2-7; D unclear. CDR1 and CDR2 (germline): SGDLS, YYNGEE. Trimming left V 0 bases short and J 6 bases short, with 19 bases between. The CDR3 extends over 16 amino acids. The CDR3 here is CASSVGARSNTFEQYF. For the CDR3, the DNA is TGTGCCAGCAGCGTAGGAGCGCGGTCTAATACCTTCGAGCAGTACTTC.

The chain has TRBV19 and TRBJ2-2, with TRBD2 matching 7 bases. CDR1 and CDR2 from the germline V gene are LNHDA and SQIVND (reference sequence). CDR3 length: 15 residues. V lost 5 bases, J lost 7 bases, and 10 bases stayed unmatched. CDR3: CASSELARDHGELFF. DNA for the CDR3: TGTGCCAGTAGTGAACTAGCGAGGGACCACGGGGAGCTGTTTTTT.

This clone came up a few times. V usage is TRBV6-5 and J usage is TRBJ2-7; TRBD2 matches 8 bases. The CDR3 covers 14 residues. The germline V gene has CDR1 MNHEY and CDR2 SVGAGI. The V and J ends lost 5 bases and 6 bases, in that order; junction bases with no gene match: 9. CDR3 amino acids: CASSLPGLGLEQYF. The CDR3 coding sequence is TGTGCCAGCAGTCTACCGGGACTAGGGCTCGAGCAGTACTTC.

A few counts support this clone. V is TRBV9 and J is TRBJ2-3, with a tentative D call TRBD2 (6 bases). V was trimmed by 3 bases and J by 0 bases, leaving 20 bases between them. This CDR3 spans 18 amino acids. Germline values: CDR1 SGDLS, CDR2 YYNGEE. The CDR3 sequence is CASSGPPGLTSSTDTQYF. CDR3 in DNA: TGTGCCAGCAGCGGCCCCCCGGGACTGACATCTAGCACAGATACGCAGTATTTT. The variable domain in full, completed from reference TRBV9 and TRBJ2-3, reads DSGVTQTPKHLITATGQRVTLRCSPRSGDLSVYWYQQSLDQGLQFLIQYYNGEERAKGNILERFSAQQFPDLHSELNLSSLELGDSALYFCASSGPPGLTSSTDTQYFGPGTRLTVL.

CDR3 region: CASSILGANTDTQYF. The DNA of the CDR3 is TGTGCCAGCAGCATATTGGGGGCCAACACAGATACGCAGTATTTT. The chain recombines TRBV11-3 with TRBJ2-3; D possibly corresponds to TRBD1 (6 bases). CDR1 and CDR2 from the germline V gene are SGHNT and YENEEA. The CDR3 length is 15 residues. V lost 5 bases and J lost 2, with 14 bases in between.

This clone was found a few times. The chain links TRBV5-4 to TRBJ1-2; possible D gene TRBD1, 6 bases. The CDR3 contains 15 residues. The ends were cut back, 4 bases at V and 0 bases at J, with 13 bases in the middle. Germline-derived CDR1 and CDR2 are SGHNT and YYREEE (reference sequence). For the CDR3, the DNA is TGTGCCAGCAGCCAAGTGGACAGTCCTAACTATGGCTACACCTTC. It is translated as CASSQVDSPNYGYTF.

The chain uses TRBV5-1 and TRBJ2-5; 8 nucleotides align to TRBD2. Germline V gene data show CDR1 as SGHRS and CDR2 as YFSETQ. The CDR3 covers 15 residues. V gave up 4 bases and J gave up 4 bases; unmatched junction bases: 9. In DNA, the CDR3 is TGCGCCAGCAGCCTGGGACTAGTTGAATCAGAGACCCAGTACTTC. Translation: CASSLGLVESETQYF.

This clone was detected a few times. The DNA is omitted, as the CDR3 cannot be located on it reliably, and the CDR3 follows TCRdb's listing. The rearrangement links TRBV6-6 to TRBJ1-1; the D call TRBD1 from the table was never checked on the DNA. Germline V gene lookup returns CDR1 MNHNY and CDR2 SVGAGI (reference sequence). Termini included, the CDR3 measures 13 amino acids. CDR3 residues: CASSSSTGQKAFF.

CDR3 amino acids: CASITGPNTGELFF. The CDR3 DNA reads as TGTGCCAGCATCACAGGGCCGAACACCGGGGAGCTGTTTTTT. The rearrangement uses TRBV6-1 and TRBJ2-2; maybe TRBD1 (6 bases). V dropped 7 bases and J dropped 0 bases, with 9 bases sitting between them. The CDR3 spans 14 residues. Germline lookup yields CDR1 MNHNS and CDR2 SASEGT.

The J gene is TRBJ2-7, the V gene TRBV7-6; perhaps TRBD2 as D (5 bases). The germline V gene has CDR1 SGHVS and CDR2 FNYEAQ. The CDR3 is 16 amino acids. Trimming left V 1 base short and J 6 bases short, with 19 bases between. CDR3 bases: TGTGCCAGCAGCTTAGAGGCCCGGGGTCGTTGGGGCGAGCAGTACTTC. This codes for CASSLEARGRWGEQYF.

The chain uses TRBV7-9 and TRBJ2-7; D uncertain. In germline, CDR1 is SEHNR, CDR2 FQNEAQ (reference sequence). The CDR3 totals 13 residues. V lost 4 bases, J lost 2 bases, and 9 bases lay in between. The CDR3 protein is CASSSSSTYEQYF. The CDR3 DNA is TGTGCCAGCAGCTCGTCTAGTACCTACGAGCAGTACTTC.

The J gene is TRBJ2-2, the V gene TRBV12-5; 10 bases are shared with TRBD1. The CDR3 contains 17 residues. Germline V gene data show CDR1 as LGHNT and CDR2 as FRNRAP. Trimming removed 6 bases from V and 4 bases from J; junction bases left unmatched: 11. CDR3 protein: CASGLRTGGLGTGELFF. DNA for the CDR3: TGTGCTAGTGGCCTTAGGACAGGGGGGCTGGGCACCGGGGAGCTGTTTTTT.

The chain joins TRBV13 to TRBJ1-1; D is unclear. V shed 5 bases and J shed 5 bases, with 12 bases lying between them. The CDR3 totals 13 residues. CDR1 is PRHDT, CDR2 FYEKMQ, per germline (reference sequence). The CDR3 nucleotides are TGTGCCAGCAGCCCAACGGGAGGGACTGAAGCTTTCTTT. It codes for CASSPTGGTEAFF.

The chain couples TRBV4-1 to TRBJ1-5, with unresolved D. Between the trimmed V and J ends, which lost 0 bases and 5 bases, there was a span of 2 bases. From germline, CDR1 is MGHRA and CDR2 YSYEKL. The CDR3 is 12 residues long. This chain's CDR3 is CASSQDDQPQHF. CDR3 DNA sequence: TGCGCCAGCAGCCAAGACGATCAGCCCCAGCATTTT.

In its sample, this clone was seen a few times. For the CDR3, the DNA is TGTGCCAGCAGCGGGGGACAGTTTTACTCTGGGGCCAACGTCCTGACTTTC. Residues: CASSGGQFYSGANVLTF. The chain uses TRBV5-8 and TRBJ2-6; 7 bases map to TRBD1. CDR3 length: 17 amino acids. Germline CDR1 reads SGHTS; CDR2 reads YDEGEE. V shed 4 bases and J 0 bases; nucleotides not matched to a gene: 7. The whole variable domain, remainder taken from reference TRBV5-8 and TRBJ2-6, is EAGVTQSPTHLIKTRGQQATLRCSPISGHTSVYWYQQALGLGLQFLLWYDEGEERNRGNFPPRFSGRQFPNYSSELNVNALELEDSALYLCASSGGQFYSGANVLTFGAGSRLTVL.

This sequence joins TRBV5-4 and TRBJ1-4; D remains ambiguous. The V gene lost 1 base and the J gene lost 7 bases, with 8 bases spanning the gap. CDR1 and CDR2 (germline): SGHNT, YYREEE (reference sequence). This CDR3 contains 13 residues. The CDR3 sequence is CASSLIPGEKLFF. The CDR3 region has the DNA TGTGCCAGCAGCTTGATCCCGGGTGAAAAACTGTTTTTT. Full variable domain (remainder filled in from reference TRBV5-4 and TRBJ1-4): ETGVTQSPTHLIKTRGQQVTLRCSSQSGHNTVSWYQQALGQGPQFIFQYYREEENGRGNFPPRFSGLQFPNYSSELNVNALELDDSALYLCASSLIPGEKLFFGSGTQLSVL.

The genes are TRBV7-9 and TRBJ2-5; tentative D call: TRBD2 (5 bases). The length of the CDR3 is 13 residues. Deletions cut 6 bases from V and 4 bases from J, with 12 bases between. From germline, CDR1 is SEHNR and CDR2 FQNEAQ (reference sequence). The CDR3 sequence is CASRLEGSETQYF. CDR3 nucleotides: TGTGCCAGCAGACTAGAGGGTTCAGAGACCCAGTACTTC.

The genes are TRBV7-2 and TRBJ1-1; D uncertain. V lost 1 base, J lost 1 base, and 7 bases lay in between. The CDR3 sequence is 14 residues long. The germline gives CDR1 SGHTA, CDR2 FQGNSA. CDR3 region: CASSLGGTNTEAFF. The CDR3 region has the DNA TGTGCCAGCAGCTTAGGCGGAACGAACACTGAAGCTTTCTTT.

This chain uses TRBV2 with TRBJ1-4; no definite D call. The length of the CDR3 is 14 residues. V lost 6 bases and J lost 8, with 16 bases in between. The V gene's germline CDR1 is SNHLY and CDR2 FYNNEI. CDR3 residues: CASREQLSGEKLFF. For the CDR3, the DNA is TGTGCCAGCAGGGAACAGCTATCGGGAGAAAAACTGTTTTTT.

This chain joins TRBV27 and TRBJ1-2; 7 bases map to TRBD1. CDR3 size: 13 residues. The junction had 5 bases not matched to a gene; V was cut back by 4 bases and J by 6 bases. CDR1 MNHEY and CDR2 SMNVEV come from the germline V gene (reference sequence). CDR3 in DNA: TGTGCCAGCAGTTACAAGGGGGCGGATGGCTACACCTTC. Translating it yields CASSYKGADGYTF.

The chain recombines TRBV11-2 with TRBJ2-5, with D unclear. Trimming removed 3 bases at V and 1 base at J, with 9 bases between. The CDR3 sequence is 14 residues long. CDR1 and CDR2 (germline): SGHAT, FQNNGV. CDR3: CASSFLSVQETQYF. The CDR3 DNA reads TGTGCCAGCAGCTTCTTGTCAGTCCAAGAGACCCAGTACTTC. The whole variable domain, remainder taken from reference TRBV11-2 and TRBJ2-5, is EAGVAQSPRYKIIEKRQSVAFWCNPISGHATLYWYQQILGQGPKLLIQFQNNGVVDDSQLPKDRFSAERLKGVDSTLKIQPAKLEDSAVYLCASSFLSVQETQYFGPGTRLLVL.

CDR3 protein: CASSQVQGVPQHF. The CDR3 nucleotides read TGCGCCAGCAGCCAAGTACAGGGAGTGCCCCAGCATTTT. The gene calls are TRBV4-3 and TRBJ1-5; D may be TRBD1 (6 bases). Germline V gene data show CDR1 as LGHNA and CDR2 as YSLEER. V lost 1 base, J lost 9 bases, and 10 bases lay in between. This CDR3 spans 13 amino acids.

This clone was seen a single time. The gene calls are TRBV19 and TRBJ1-3; maybe TRBD1 (5 bases). V was pared by 6 bases and J by 0 bases, with 12 bases between. CDR1 is LNHDA, CDR2 SQIVND, per germline (reference sequence). The CDR3 loop spans 15 amino acids. This chain's CDR3 is CASRRQLSSGNTIYF. In DNA, the CDR3 is TGTGCCAGTAGGCGACAGCTAAGCTCTGGAAACACCATATATTTT. The full variable domain, completed using reference TRBV19 and TRBJ1-3, is DGGITQSPKYLFRKEGQNVTLSCEQNLNHDAMYWYRQDPGQGLRLIYYSQIVNDFQKGDIAEGYSVSREKKESFPLTVTSAQKNPTAFYLCASRRQLSSGNTIYFGEGSWLTVV.

This clone was seen only once. The rearrangement joins TRBV18 to TRBJ1-4; D is ambiguous. Between the trimmed V and J ends, which lost 1 base and 5 bases, there was a span of 5 bases. CDR3 length equals 13 residues. The germline CDR1 and CDR2 sequences are KGHSH and LQKENI. Here the CDR3 reads CASSPRRNEKLFF. CDR3 DNA sequence: TGTGCCAGCTCACCACGGAGAAATGAAAAACTGTTTTTT.

The V gene is TRBV7-3, the J gene TRBJ2-1, with 10 bases fitting TRBD1. In germline, CDR1 is SGHTA, CDR2 FQGTGA. This CDR3 is 12 amino acids long. Trimming at V came to 6 bases and at J to 13 bases, leaving 6 bases not matched to a gene. The CDR3 DNA reads TGTGCCAGCAGTACTCGGACAGGGGGACAGTTCTTC. Translating it yields CASSTRTGGQFF.